This passage covers 19 T cell receptor beta chains from one sample sequenced in a study of vaccination effects on CD4 cells after COVID-19. ViraFEST expansion of antigen-specific CD4+ T cells with viral peptide pools preceded sequencing. The culture ran for nine to eleven days, and then CD4+ T cells were isolated. The healthy vaccine recipients, who had no prior SARS-CoV-2 infection, showed negative nucleocapsid antibodies. Data came from immunoSEQ multiplex PCR; TCRdb stores just in-frame clones and leaves some out. The table includes roughly 53,000 clones, 75% to 80% detected once. Their antigens are not known. Sequencing was performed on CD4+ T cells from PBMCs cultured with HCoV-OC43 spike peptides, taken before COVID-19 vaccination. Subset specified: HCoV-OC43 spike overlapping peptide pool stimulation. These receptors all come from a human donor who received a COVID-19 vaccine.

This chain uses TRBV2 with TRBJ1-2; D uncertain. Trimming removed 4 bases from V and 13 bases from J, with 19 bases in between. The CDR3 extends over 13 amino acids. The V gene's germline CDR1 is SNHLY and CDR2 FYNNEI. The DNA for the CDR3 is TGTGCCAGCAGTGGGGAAGGGATACTAGAGTCCACCTTC. Translating it yields CASSGEGILESTF.

The chain uses TRBV18 and TRBJ1-1; possibly TRBD1 for D (6 bases). The V end lost 4 bases, the J end lost 1 base, and 10 bases lay between the germline ends. Germline V gene sequence: CDR1 KGHSH, CDR2 LQKENI. The CDR3 covers 14 residues. For the CDR3, the DNA is TGTGCCAGCTCACTGGGACAAGGGAACACTGAAGCTTTCTTT. Translating it yields CASSLGQGNTEAFF.

V and J are TRBV6-5 and TRBJ1-4, with D possibly being TRBD1 (6 bases). Trimming removed 5 bases from V and 7 bases from J, with 17 bases in between. CDR1 and CDR2 (germline): MNHEY, SVGAGI. This CDR3 spans 15 amino acids. The CDR3 is CASSQQGPLGEKLFF. The CDR3 DNA reads as TGTGCCAGCAGTCAACAGGGCCCACTGGGTGAAAAACTGTTTTTT.

The V call is TRBV9, the J call TRBJ2-3, with 8 bases matching TRBD1. V trimming: 4 bases; J trimming: 4 bases; junction bases outside the gene matches: 5. The length of the CDR3 is 14 residues. Germline loops: CDR1 SGDLS, CDR2 YYNGEE. CDR3 residues: CASSQQTGADTQYF. CDR3 DNA: TGTGCCAGCAGCCAACAGACAGGGGCAGATACGCAGTATTTT.

The CDR3 sequence is CASSDGRPGDIQYF. CDR3 bases: TGTGCCAGCAGCGACGGGAGACCTGGGGACATTCAGTACTTC. This chain uses TRBV9 with TRBJ2-4; tentative D call: TRBD2 (6 bases). Germline values: CDR1 SGDLS, CDR2 YYNGEE. The length of the CDR3 is 14 residues. The V end lost 3 bases, the J end lost 8 bases, and 15 bases lay between the germline ends.

Of note for this clone: Other DNA variants within this sample encode the same CDR3. The rearrangement links TRBV28 to TRBJ1-5, with 8 bases fitting TRBD1. The V and J ends lost 6 bases and 7 bases, in that order; junction bases with no gene match: 8. This CDR3 comprises 14 residues. Germline V gene data show CDR1 as MDHEN and CDR2 as SYDVKM. DNA of the CDR3: TGTGCCAGCAGCAGTCAGGGGGCACGGCAGCCCCAGCATTTT. This codes for CASSSQGARQPQHF.

V is TRBV6-6 and J is TRBJ1-6; TRBD1 matches at 9 bases. The CDR3 length is 14 residues. V trimming: 5 bases; J trimming: 7 bases; junction bases outside the gene matches: 3. CDR1 MNHNY and CDR2 SVGAGI come from the germline V gene (reference sequence). The CDR3 nucleotides read TGTGCCAGCAGTGCCGGGACAGGGAATTCACCCCTCCACTTT. This encodes CASSAGTGNSPLHF.

The V call is TRBV5-8, the J call TRBJ2-7, with TRBD1 matching 7 bases. Trimming removed 0 bases from V and 4 bases from J; junction bases left unmatched: 10. Per germline, CDR1 SGHTS and CDR2 YDEGEE. CDR3 size: 16 residues. CDR3 loop: CASSLAGTVNCYEQYV. The CDR3 region has the DNA TGTGCCAGCAGCTTGGCTGGGACAGTAAATTGTTACGAGCAGTACGTC.

This clone was seen once. The chain uses TRBV5-1 and TRBJ2-1; 8 bases map to TRBD1. V gave up 0 bases and J gave up 8 bases; unmatched junction bases: 7. The CDR3 totals 15 residues. From germline, CDR1 is SGHRS and CDR2 YFSETQ. The CDR3 protein is CASSLAGGLGDEQFF. The DNA for the CDR3 is TGCGCCAGCAGCTTGGCAGGGGGCCTGGGTGATGAGCAGTTCTTC.

The gene calls are TRBV18 and TRBJ1-4; D might be TRBD1 (6 bases). V dropped 3 bases and J dropped 8 bases, with 13 bases sitting between them. The CDR3 has 14 amino acids. CDR1 and CDR2 (germline): KGHSH, LQKENI. The CDR3 DNA sequence: TGTGCCAGCTCACCCTTTCGGGGGGGCGAAAAACTGTTTTTT. Translating gives CASSPFRGGEKLFF.

The rearrangement joins TRBV9 to TRBJ1-6, with D unresolved. Germline CDR1 is SGDLS and CDR2 is YYNGEE. V was trimmed by 0 bases and J by 10 bases, leaving 11 bases between them. The CDR3 has 14 residues. CDR3 residues: CASSVESVSSPLHF. CDR3 in DNA: TGTGCCAGCAGCGTAGAGAGTGTCTCCTCACCCCTCCACTTT.

This clone was detected only once. The chain carries TRBV21-1 and TRBJ1-4. TRBV21-1 is described as a pseudogene. This CDR3 is built from 15 residues. CDR3 sequence reads: CASSKRSATNEKLFF. Written as DNA, the CDR3 is TGTGCCAGCAGCAAAAGGTCTGCAACTAATGAAAAACTGTTTTTT.

The CDR3 DNA sequence: TGTGCCAGCAGTTTTGGTGAGGGAAAACTGTTTTTT. This translates into CASSFGEGKLFF. The genes are TRBV12-3 or TRBV12-4 and TRBJ1-4; unclear D gene. The ends were cut back, 3 bases at V and 10 bases at J, with 9 bases in the middle. The CDR3 totals 12 residues.

The gene calls are TRBV19 and TRBJ2-5; 8 bases are a match to TRBD1. Per germline, CDR1 LNHDA and CDR2 SQIVND (reference sequence). The CDR3 consists of 15 residues. With V trimmed by 5 bases and J by 2 bases, 7 bases remained unmatched. Here the CDR3 DNA reads TGTGCCAGTAGTCAGTCTGGACAGGGTCAAGAGACCCAGTACTTC. Encoded protein: CASSQSGQGQETQYF. The whole variable domain, remainder taken from reference TRBV19 and TRBJ2-5, is DGGITQSPKYLFRKEGQNVTLSCEQNLNHDAMYWYRQDPGQGLRLIYYSQIVNDFQKGDIAEGYSVSREKKESFPLTVTSAQKNPTAFYLCASSQSGQGQETQYFGPGTRLLVL.

The chain employs TRBV30 and TRBJ1-4; D is unresolved. V dropped 0 bases and J dropped 0 bases, with 8 bases sitting between them. This CDR3 has 15 amino acids. Germline V gene data show CDR1 as GTSNPN and CDR2 as SVGIG (reference sequence). The CDR3 region has the DNA TGTGCCTGGAGTGTACGAGGTGCAACTAATGAAAAACTGTTTTTT. It is translated as CAWSVRGATNEKLFF.

The chain links TRBV5-1 to TRBJ1-1; TRBD1 matches at 11 bases. Germline V CDR1 and CDR2: SGHRS, YFSETQ. The CDR3 loop spans 15 amino acids. The J segment lost 4 bases and the V segment lost 0 bases, leaving 2 bases of the junction unmatched. CDR3 sequence: CASSLGGQGVTEAFF. CDR3 bases: TGCGCCAGCAGCTTGGGGGGACAGGGGGTCACTGAAGCTTTCTTT.

This chain joins TRBV6-4 and TRBJ2-7; 8 nucleotides align to TRBD2. Per germline, CDR1 MRHNA and CDR2 SNTAGT. The CDR3 sequence is 13 residues long. The junction had 3 bases not matched to a gene; V was cut back by 3 bases and J by 5 bases. In DNA, the CDR3 is TGTGCCAGCAGTGAAGTCGGGAGGGACGAGCAGTACGTC. Protein sequence: CASSEVGRDEQYV.

The chain uses TRBV24-1 and TRBJ1-5; D ambiguous. The CDR3 extends over 14 amino acids. The V end lost 4 bases, the J end lost 6 bases, and 12 bases lay between the germline ends. Germline V gives CDR1 KGHDR, CDR2 SFDVKD. CDR3 loop: CATSDSFEGQPQHF. CDR3 DNA: TGTGCCACCAGTGACAGCTTTGAGGGTCAGCCCCAGCATTTT.

The gene calls are TRBV2 and TRBJ2-5; D gene ambiguous. The length of the CDR3 is 14 residues. CDR1 and CDR2 (germline): SNHLY, FYNNEI. The germline V and J ends were trimmed by 3 bases and 2 bases, with 10 bases remaining between them. The CDR3 DNA is TGTGCCAGCAGTGATCGGGTCTTACAAGAGACCCAGTACTTC. It codes for CASSDRVLQETQYF. The variable domain in full, with the rest retrieved from reference TRBV2 and TRBJ2-5, is EPEVTQTPSHQVTQMGQEVILRCVPISNHLYFYWYRQILGQKVEFLVSFYNNEISEKSEIFDDQFSVERPDGSNFTLKIRSTKLEDSAMYFCASSDRVLQETQYFGPGTRLLVL.